The next 17 T cell receptor beta chains were all read from a single sample in a study of Graves' ophthalmopathy and Graves' hyperthyroidism. For repertoire sequencing, the TCR beta CDR3 regions were amplified from RNA transcripts. In the first round, RT-PCR was carried out with HTBI primers, and a multiplex PCR formed the second round. TCRdb used MiXCR to reprocess the multiplex PCR reads, holding one entry per CDR3 protein. This sample has about 370,000 distinct CDR3 sequences, with around 18% found just once. The sequenced material came from peripheral blood. The source of these receptors is a woman under 30 with Graves' ophthalmopathy.

This chain uses TRBV11-2 with TRBJ2-5; D not certain. Germline V gene lookup returns CDR1 SGHAT and CDR2 FQNNGV. V was clipped by 1 base and J by 5 bases, with 11 bases between them. This CDR3 region has 14 residues. CDR3 residues: CASSLVSGVETQYF. The DNA of the CDR3 is TGTGCCAGCAGCTTAGTGTCTGGGGTTGAGACCCAGTACTTC.

Ten or more counts support this clonotype. This sequence joins TRBV20-1 and TRBJ2-2; TRBD2 is a possible D gene (5 bases). CDR1 is DFQATT and CDR2 is SNEGSKA in the germline V gene (reference sequence). Between the trimmed V and J ends, which lost 3 bases and 6 bases, there was a span of 11 bases. This CDR3 region has 13 residues. CDR3 DNA sequence: TGCAGTGCTAGCCCCCGCGGGCCCGGGGAGCTGTTTTTT. Its protein is CSASPRGPGELFF.

In its sample, this clonotype was seen many times. This sequence joins TRBV20-1 and TRBJ2-7; either TRBD1 or TRBD2 may fit D (5 bases each). Germline V gives CDR1 DFQATT, CDR2 SNEGSKA (reference sequence). V shed 3 bases and J shed 2 bases, with 20 bases lying between them. The length of the CDR3 is 16 residues. CDR3 sequence: CSASPRDASSPYEQYF. The CDR3 DNA is TGCAGTGCTAGTCCCCGGGACGCTTCATCCCCCTACGAGCAGTACTTC.

The table lists this clonotype with a few counts. V and J are TRBV12-3 or TRBV12-4 and TRBJ1-2, with no clear D. This CDR3 contains 16 residues. The germline V and J ends were trimmed by 4 bases and 3 bases, with 18 bases remaining between them. DNA for the CDR3: TGTGCCAGCAGTTCCCCCGCCACTACCCCCTACTATGGCTACACCTTC. Its translation: CASSSPATTPYYGYTF.

V and J are TRBV5-1 and TRBJ2-5; 11 nucleotides line up with TRBD1. Germline lookup yields CDR1 SGHRS and CDR2 YFSETQ. J gave up 4 bases and V 5 bases, and 7 bases lay outside the gene matches. The CDR3 sequence is 15 residues long. CDR3 sequence (DNA): TGCGCCAGCAGACCCGCGGACAGGGGGCCAGAGACCCAGTACTTC. This translates into CASRPADRGPETQYF.

This clonotype was seen repeatedly, ten times or more. The chain links TRBV6-1 to TRBJ2-6, with TRBD1 matching over 7 bases. With V trimmed by 7 bases and J by 0 bases, 6 bases remained unmatched. CDR3 length: 16 amino acids. From germline, CDR1 is MNHNS and CDR2 SASEGT. The CDR3 DNA reads TGTGCCAGCAAAGCGACAGGGAGCTCTGGGGCCAACGTCCTGACTTTC. Protein: CASKATGSSGANVLTF.

In its sample, this clonotype was seen many times. The chain carries TRBV28 and TRBJ1-2; D gene unclear. This CDR3 contains 13 residues. CDR1 is MDHEN and CDR2 is SYDVKM in the germline V gene. V was cut by 6 bases and J by 5 bases, with 13 bases left in between. The CDR3 region is CASRDPGPYGYTF. In DNA, the CDR3 is TGTGCCAGCAGGGATCCCGGGCCGTATGGCTACACCTTC.

This clonotype was detected ten times or more. V gene TRBV11-2 combines with J gene TRBJ2-7; 7 positions match TRBD1. The germline CDR1 and CDR2 sequences are SGHAT and FQNNGV. This CDR3 is 17 amino acids long. V dropped 5 bases and J dropped 0; count of bases not matched to a gene: 13. CDR3 sequence reads: CASSRSLGQVHSYEQYF. The CDR3, as DNA: TGTGCCAGCAGCCGGTCCCTAGGACAGGTCCACTCCTACGAGCAGTACTTC.

This clonotype was found once. A much larger clone is a single base away; this may be a read error. The CDR3 region is CVSSSAPSGQGVSYEQYF. In DNA form, the CDR3 reads TGTGTCAGCAGTTCGGCCCCCTCGGGACAGGGGGTTTCCTACGAGCAGTACTTC. The chain carries TRBV27 and TRBJ2-7, with 11 bases fitting TRBD1. CDR1 is MNHEY and CDR2 is SMNVEV in the germline V gene (reference sequence). This CDR3 spans 18 amino acids.

The table lists this clonotype with many counts. The gene calls are TRBV20-1 and TRBJ2-5, with 14 bases matching TRBD2. In germline, CDR1 is DFQATT, CDR2 SNEGSKA (reference sequence). J lost 4 bases, V lost 3 bases, and 13 bases had no gene match. This CDR3 has 18 amino acids. The CDR3 loop is CSARGALGLAGGPETQYF. As DNA, the CDR3 is TGCAGTGCTAGGGGGGCTCTCGGACTAGCGGGAGGCCCAGAGACCCAGTACTTC.

This clonotype was seen many times. The genes are TRBV20-1 and TRBJ1-1, with a weak D call TRBD1 (6 bases). Between the trimmed V and J ends, which lost 7 bases and 3 bases, there was a span of 15 bases. The CDR3 has 13 residues. Germline assignment: CDR1 DFQATT and CDR2 SNEGSKA (reference sequence). The CDR3, as DNA: TGCAGTGTTCGGAAGGGGGGCGACACTGAAGCTTTCTTT. It specifies CSVRKGGDTEAFF.

V and J are TRBV6-4 and TRBJ1-6, with 8 positions matching TRBD1. The CDR3 spans 16 residues. The trim removed 0 bases at V and 4 bases at J, leaving 2 bases unmatched. In germline, CDR1 is MRHNA, CDR2 SNTAGT. The CDR3 loop is CASSDSGQVYNSPLHF. In nucleotides, the CDR3 is TGTGCCAGCAGTGACTCGGGACAGGTTTATAATTCACCCCTCCACTTT.

This clonotype occurred a few times. Possible read error: a much larger clone is one base away. The gene calls are TRBV12-3 or TRBV12-4 and TRBJ2-2; maybe TRBD2 (5 bases). This CDR3 is built from 13 residues. V was clipped by 3 bases and J by 7 bases, with 9 bases between them. CDR3 residues: CASSLAEGGELFF. CDR3 in DNA: TGTGCCAGCAGTTTGGCAGAGGGCGGGGAGCTGTTTTTT.

J is TRBJ1-5 and V is TRBV20-1; 8 bases are a match to TRBD1. The germline V gene encodes CDR1 DFQATT and CDR2 SNEGSKA (reference sequence). CDR3 size: 15 residues. V shed 6 bases, J shed 5 bases, and the junction held 12 bases outside the gene matches. CDR3 DNA: TGCAGTGCCCACAGGGGGGGGTTTGGGGATCAGCCCCAGCATTTT. Encoded protein: CSAHRGGFGDQPQHF.

This clonotype was picked up many times. Since no conserved phenylalanine or tryptophan closes the CDR3, a read error is the likely cause. The chain carries TRBV12-3 or TRBV12-4 and TRBJ1-5, with D unclear. The V gene lost 1 base and the J gene lost 0 bases, with 4 bases spanning the gap. The CDR3 contains 14 residues. CDR3 region: CASSLGNSNQPQHS. CDR3 DNA: TGTGCCAGCAGTTTAGGGAATAGCAATCAGCCCCAGCATTCT.

Many counts were recorded for this clonotype. The chain employs TRBV20-1 and TRBJ2-5, with D maybe TRBD1 (7 bases). The CDR3 has 14 residues. V was pared by 6 bases and J by 5 bases, with 19 bases between. Looked up from germline, CDR1 is DFQATT and CDR2 is SNEGSKA (reference sequence). CDR3 nucleotide sequence: TGCAGTGCGGCTCGGGACAGTGGAGGGGAGACCCAGTACTTC. It translates to CSAARDSGGETQYF.

This clonotype showed up many times. This rearrangement joins TRBV7-2 to TRBJ1-6; the match to TRBD1 covers 11 bases. This CDR3 contains 17 residues. The junction had 9 bases not matched to a gene; V was cut back by 5 bases and J by 6 bases. Germline CDR1 SGHTA, CDR2 FQGNSA. CDR3 sequence (DNA): TGTGCCAGCAGCCACTTTTCCGGGACAGGGGGTAATTCACCCCTCCACTTT. Its protein product is CASSHFSGTGGNSPLHF.